This TCR beta chain originates from a study of somatic mutations in cytotoxic T cells in rheumatoid arthritis. Germline V CDR1 and CDR2: SGHTA, FQGTGA. The CDR3 totals 15 residues. After removal of 2 bases from V and 8 bases from J, the junction contained 4 bases not matched to a gene. Clones were sequenced by immunoSEQ multiplex PCR, and TCRdb holds only the in-frame ones, with some missing. This table holds approximately 15,000 clones, around four fifths found once. The sequence came from an adult with rheumatoid arthritis. This sequence joins TRBV7-3 and TRBJ2-1; TRBD2 matches at 12 bases. Sequencing was performed on CD8+ T cells sorted from blood. This CDR3 is CASSLLAGGPDEQFF. CDR3 nucleotide sequence: TGTGCCAGCAGCTTACTAGCGGGGGGGCCTGATGAGCAGTTCTTC.